This TCR beta chain was observed in a study of blood T cell repertoires in COVID-19 (TCRdb year 2020). As for the study more broadly: Collaborator samples came from the United States, Italy and Spain and covered acute and convalescent phases of COVID-19. The repertoires were released in a freely available public database intended as a resource for research on the immune response to SARS-CoV-2. The prospective study material was composed of cDNA or gDNA derived from T cells, B-cell-depleted T cells, or PBMCs. Where HLA class I and class II types were available, the types were taken from metadata supplied by the sample provider, not from assay-based typing. The dataset comprised deeply sampled blood TCRbeta repertoires from subjects exposed to, actively infected with, or recovered from COVID-19. Samples came from the ongoing ImmuneRACE study (first 160 participants) plus 1,254 subjects from 6 global collaborators. Sample metadata almost always included a de-identified subject ID, COVID-19 status, age in years and sex.

Notes on this clone: Its antigen has not been determined. No quality values exist for individual bases; no much larger clone is one base distant.

Overall results and qualifications from the work: The quantity of clinical and demographic metadata differed by source and by participant and was supplied without curation.

Enrolling through a virtual design, the prospective study's participants ranged in age from roughly 18 to 100 years and lived across roughly 24 United States geographic areas. In the prospective study, cohorts were assigned on the basis of participant-reported clinical history obtained from a screening survey and a study questionnaire. In the prospective study, mobile phlebotomists collected whole blood, serum and a nasopharyngeal or oropharyngeal swab from each participant. Prospective study participants could optionally give additional blood draws and questionnaires over an approximately two-month period. Before DNA extraction, blood samples from the prospective study were shipped at room temperature or frozen. Per the germline V gene, SGHRS is the CDR1 and YFSETQ is the CDR2. V and J are truncated by 4 bases and 3 bases respectively, leaving an intervening sequence of 9 bases. The CDR3 covers 13 residues, taking in both the cysteine and the phenylalanine. CDR3 DNA only is kept here, 39 bases in frame from base 1.

The immunoSEQ Assay, a bias-controlled multiplex PCR, was used to amplify TCRbeta CDR3 regions from genomic DNA. On the authors' methods: Nucleated cell counts per sample were estimated from amplification of reference gene primers within the assay. To quantify the absolute abundance of each unique TCRbeta CDR3 rearrangement, sequence reads were collapsed and filtered. For each sample, productive Simpson clonality was calculated as the square root of Simpson's diversity index across productive rearrangements. Entries here come from immuneACCESS through TCRdb and include only in-frame sequences with V and J called. Some clones fail to appear in such tables; in the studies checked, an unresolved V gene covers under half of the shortfall, and the cause of the remainder is unknown. D and trimming were read from the DNA, whereas the V and J calls and clone size are those reported in that table. This sample gives about 210,000 clones in total; 65% to 90% of them show up just once. Of the sample, 8% to 9% is held by the ten largest clones.

The sequencing sample was made of PBMCs or T cells enriched from blood (not recorded which). The rearranged segments are TRBV5-1 and TRBJ2-3; the D gene is perhaps TRBD2, on 5 matching bases. This sequence originates from a woman in her 50s with acute COVID-19. The DNA sequence is TGCGCCAGCAGCCCCGAGGGTACAGATACGCAGTATTTT. This gives the protein CASSPEGTDTQYF.